This T cell receptor (beta chain) comes out of a study of blood T cell repertoires in COVID-19. Here immunoSEQ multiplex PCR was the method, and the copy in TCRdb shows in-frame clones only, minus some. The repertoire holds 250,000 to 300,000 clones, with more than 70% as singletons. CDR3 length: 14 residues. Germline V gene lookup returns CDR1 LNHDA and CDR2 SQIVND (reference sequence). V shed 3 bases, J shed 3 bases, and the junction held 2 bases outside the gene matches. This receptor was identified in a woman younger than 45 with COVID-19, enrolled during active disease. The rearrangement links TRBV19 to TRBJ2-1; 7 bases are shared with TRBD1. Sequencing input: peripheral blood. As DNA, the CDR3 is TGTGCCAGTAGTATGGGACAGAGCTACAATGAGCAGTTCTTC. Encoded protein: CASSMGQSYNEQFF.